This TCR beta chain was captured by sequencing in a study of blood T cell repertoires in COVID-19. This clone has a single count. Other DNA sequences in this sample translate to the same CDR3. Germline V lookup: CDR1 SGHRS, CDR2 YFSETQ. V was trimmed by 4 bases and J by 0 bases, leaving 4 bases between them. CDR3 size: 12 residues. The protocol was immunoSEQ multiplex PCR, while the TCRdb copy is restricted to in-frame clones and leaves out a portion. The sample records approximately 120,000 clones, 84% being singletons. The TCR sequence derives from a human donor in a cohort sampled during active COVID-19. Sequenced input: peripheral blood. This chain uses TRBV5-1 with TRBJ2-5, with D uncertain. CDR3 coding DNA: TGCGCCAGCAGCCCAAACCAAGAGACCCAGTACTTC. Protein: CASSPNQETQYF.